Reported below is one T cell receptor (beta chain). The clone's antigen remains unknown. No much larger clone exists at a distance of one base, and base qualities are not known. The CDR3, from cysteine to phenylalanine, totals 16 residues. Only the CDR3 DNA stays, 48 bases, in frame from base 1. V sheds 1 base and J sheds 8 bases, leaving 17 bases between their ends. CDR1 and CDR2 were assigned from the germline V gene as MDHEN and SYDVKM. This record belongs to a study of blood T cell repertoires in COVID-19 (dated by TCRdb to 2019 to 2021). About the study as a whole: Collaborator samples came from the United States, Italy and Spain and covered acute and convalescent phases of COVID-19. The material from the prospective study consisted of cDNA or gDNA derived from T cells, B-cell-depleted T cells, or PBMCs. Subjects who had been exposed to COVID-19, were actively infected with it, or had recovered from it provided the deeply sampled blood TCRbeta repertoires that made up the dataset. The repertoires were made available in a free public database intended to serve as a resource for research on the immune response to SARS-CoV-2. The samples were drawn from two sources: the first 160 participants of the ongoing ImmuneRACE study, and 1,200 or so subjects contributed by 6 global collaborators. Nearly every sample came with metadata listing a de-identified subject ID, COVID-19 status, age in years and sex. HLA class I and class II types, where available, came from metadata supplied by the sample provider rather than from assay-based typing.

Collaborating institutions collected whole blood in K2EDTA tubes following their own protocols. For TCRbeta analysis, collaborators shipped samples in one of three forms: frozen whole blood, isolated PBMCs, or DNA extracted from either of those sample types. The immunoSEQ Assay, a bias-controlled multiplex PCR, was used to amplify TCRbeta CDR3 regions from genomic DNA. The original pipeline was this. Nucleated cell counts per sample were estimated from amplification of reference gene primers within the assay. To quantify the absolute abundance of each unique TCRbeta CDR3 rearrangement, sequence reads were collapsed and filtered. For each sample, productive Simpson clonality was calculated by taking the square root of Simpson's diversity index across productive rearrangements. Here the immuneACCESS table is served through TCRdb, limited to in-frame sequences with V and J called. Missing clones are a known gap in these copies; in checked studies unresolved V genes cover under half, and the rest lacks a known reason. V and J calls and clone size are copied from that table; D and trimming were computed from the DNA. In all, the sample holds tens of thousands of clones, and 70% to 90% of those were seen once. The ten most abundant clones make up around 3.9% of the sample.

Study-wide conclusions, independent of this receptor: How much clinical and demographic metadata was included differed by source and by participant, and the metadata was provided uncurated.

The receptor comes from a man between 65 and 79 years old with active COVID-19. The rearrangement combines TRBV28 with TRBJ1-4; the D gene cannot be named for sure. The source material was peripheral blood. The CDR3: CASSLSAQAYEEKLFF. The DNA sequence reads TGTGCCAGCAGTTTATCGGCCCAGGCTTATGAGGAAAAACTGTTTTTT.